The present TCR beta chain was sequenced within a study of identical twins. Study-wide points: Cross-sectional statistical analysis, not tracking of the same donors, underpinned the conclusions. Researchers reported weaker excess twin sharing in beta out-of-frame sequences.

Everyone who gave samples was a healthy Caucasian. The germline CDR1 and CDR2 sequences are MGHDK and SYGVNS. This CDR3 is 14 amino acids long. The V and J ends lost 6 bases and 5 bases respectively, with 14 bases between them. TCRdb ran MiXCR on the 5' RACE reads and lists one entry per CDR3 protein. The sample shows under 450,000 distinct CDR3 sequences, about a fifth of them seen only once. This clonotype was recorded a few times. Antigen specificity is unknown. The chain recombines TRBV25-1 with TRBJ2-1, with D tentatively TRBD2 (5 bases). This TCR was recovered from a man over 45 in good health. The sequencing input was naive T cells sorted from blood. CDR3 loop: CASRGGRRNNEQFF. DNA for the CDR3: TGTGCCAGCAGAGGCGGGCGACGGAACAATGAGCAGTTCTTC.